The T cell receptor beta chain under discussion was sequenced for a study of cytomegalovirus exposure and HLA in healthy donors. Researchers ran the PCR with 60 Vbeta and 13 Jbeta primers. The protocol was immunoSEQ multiplex PCR, while the TCRdb copy is restricted to in-frame clones and leaves out a portion. The sample has 200,000 or so clones. CDR1 and CDR2 (germline): KGHSH, LQKENI. The CDR3 spans 12 residues. The V segment lost 2 bases and the J segment 11 bases; nucleotides outside the gene matches: 5. The receptor was derived from a boy younger than 18 in good health and CMV-seronegative. The specimen was PBMCs. The genes are TRBV18 and TRBJ1-1; 7 bases are shared with TRBD1. Written as DNA, the CDR3 is TGTGCCAGCTCACCAGACAGGGAATATGCTTTCTTT. This encodes CASSPDREYAFF.